Listed below are T cell receptor beta chains from one sample, sequenced in a study of blood T cell repertoires in acute mononucleosis. Libraries were prepared by immunoSEQ multiplex PCR; TCRdb keeps only in-frame clonotypes and omits some of them. The sample has over a thousand clones, roughly 25% seen once. This sample comprised EBV YVL epitope tetramer+ CD8+ T cells sorted from PBMCs, obtained during convalescence from infectious mononucleosis. Source of these receptors: a woman in her late teens or twenties with infectious mononucleosis caused by EBV. CDR3s leave out the opening cysteine and the closing phenylalanine or tryptophan.

j_call v_call cdr3_aa
TRBJ2-2 TRBV28 ASRPWGGPGSCF
TRBJ2-7 TRBV6-5 ASRQLAGVHEQY
TRBJ2-1 TRBV29-1 SVGGTGAGTSGAYSYNEQF
TRBJ2-2 TRBV28 ASRPWGAVF
TRBJ2-3 TRBV27 ASSQEPLSGDTQY
TRBJ2-1 TRBV29-1 SVGGSGSCTSGAYSYNEQF
TRBJ1-1 TRBV27 ASSYPTAGNTEAF
TRBJ1-2 TRBV9 ASSPGPGSYT
TRBJ2-7 TRBV10-2 ASSQILTHEQY
TRBJ2-1 TRBV29-1 SVVGTGSGTSGAYSYNEQF
TRBJ2-1 TRBV5-1 ASCAWGTGVGEQF
TRBJ2-1 TRBV11-2 ASSPDPTGYNEQF
TRBJ2-1 TRBV29-1 RVGGTGAGTSGAYSYNEQF
TRBJ1-2 TRBV6-1 ASSHRHMVLGSYT
TRBJ1-2 TRBV6-1 ASWTGGGYT
TRBJ2-1 TRBV29-1 SVGGTGSGTSVAYSYNEQF
TRBJ2-4 TRBV6-5 ASSLMLGSGSIQY
TRBJ2-7 TRBV7-2 ASSQILTHEQY
TRBJ2-1 TRBV29-1 SVVVAPYNEQF
TRBJ2-1 TRBV7-3 ASSFDPGYNEQF
TRBJ1-5 TRBV28 ASSFLLGGAQPQH
- TRBV6-5 ASSQILTHEQY
TRBJ2-7 TRBV29-1 SARGTEFYEQY
TRBJ2-2 TRBV29-1 SVAKPAGLAGGSNTGEF
TRBJ2-5 TRBV7-8 ASSSWDAAGTQY
TRBJ2-1 TRBV29-1 SVGGTGSGTSGAYSYKQL
TRBJ2-5 TRBV28 ASSGLRGSGETQY
TRBJ2-1 TRBV25-1 ASSPMGGEQF
TRBJ2-1 TRBV2 ASSPDPTGYNEQF
TRBJ2-1 TRBV29-1 SVGGTGSGTSGAYCFIEQF
TRBJ1-5 TRBV28 ASRPLTGGGQPQH
TRBJ2-1 TRBV29-1 SVGGTGCGSSGAYSYNEQF
TRBJ1-1 TRBV28 ASSFLLGGGTEAF